The clone carrying this T cell receptor beta chain is deemed medium-sized. Trimming pared 10 bases from V and 0 bases from J, leaving 19 bases between. Germline V gene data show CDR1 as MNHNS and CDR2 as SASEGT. This CDR3 is 15 amino acids long. The sample is drawn from a study of immune characterization of retroperitoneal liposarcoma. TCRdb passed the PCR reads through MiXCR, listing each CDR3 protein once. Among around 5,000 distinct CDR3 sequences listed, roughly a third were seen once. Sequenced material: tumor tissue. This chain connects TRBV6-1 to TRBJ2-7; D gene ambiguous. The sequence derives from a female donor with retroperitoneal liposarcoma. CDR3 amino acids: CATLQEYRSSYEQYF. The CDR3 nucleotides are TGTGCCACCCTCCAGGAGTATCGAAGCTCCTACGAGCAGTACTTC.